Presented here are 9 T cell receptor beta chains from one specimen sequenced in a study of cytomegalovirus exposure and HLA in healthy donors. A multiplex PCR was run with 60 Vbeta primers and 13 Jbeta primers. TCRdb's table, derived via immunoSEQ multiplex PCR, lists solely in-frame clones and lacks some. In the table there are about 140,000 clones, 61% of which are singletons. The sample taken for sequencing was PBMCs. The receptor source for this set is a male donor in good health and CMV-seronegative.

CDR3 sequence: CASSLSLTYGYTF. The CDR3 DNA is TGCGCCAGCAGCTTATCACTCACCTATGGCTACACCTTC. V and J are TRBV5-1 and TRBJ1-2; D gene uncertain. V dropped 2 bases and J dropped 4 bases, with 9 bases sitting between them. Germline CDR1 SGHRS, CDR2 YFSETQ. The CDR3 has 13 residues.

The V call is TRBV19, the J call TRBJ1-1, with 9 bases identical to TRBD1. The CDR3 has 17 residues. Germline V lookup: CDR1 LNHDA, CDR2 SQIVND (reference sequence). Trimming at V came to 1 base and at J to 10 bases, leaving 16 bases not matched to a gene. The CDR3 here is CASSIGVRGQGPIGAFF. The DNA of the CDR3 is TGTGCCAGTAGTATAGGTGTAAGGGGACAGGGACCGATTGGAGCTTTCTTT. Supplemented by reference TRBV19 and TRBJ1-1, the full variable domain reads DGGITQSPKYLFRKEGQNVTLSCEQNLNHDAMYWYRQDPGQGLRLIYYSQIVNDFQKGDIAEGYSVSREKKESFPLTVTSAQKNPTAFYLCASSIGVRGQGPIGAFFGQGTRLTVV.

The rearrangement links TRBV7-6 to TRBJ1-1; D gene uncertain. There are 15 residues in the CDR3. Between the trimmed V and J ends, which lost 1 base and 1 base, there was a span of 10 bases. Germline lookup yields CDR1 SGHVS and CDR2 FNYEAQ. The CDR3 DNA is TGTGCCAGCAGCTTAGGTCGGGTAGGGAACACTGAAGCTTTCTTT. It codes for CASSLGRVGNTEAFF.

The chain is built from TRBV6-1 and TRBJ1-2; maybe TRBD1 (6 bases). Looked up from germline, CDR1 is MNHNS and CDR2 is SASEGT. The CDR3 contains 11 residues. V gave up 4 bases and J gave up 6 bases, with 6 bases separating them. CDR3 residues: CASSGTDGYTF. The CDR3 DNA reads TGTGCCAGCAGTGGGACAGATGGCTACACCTTC.

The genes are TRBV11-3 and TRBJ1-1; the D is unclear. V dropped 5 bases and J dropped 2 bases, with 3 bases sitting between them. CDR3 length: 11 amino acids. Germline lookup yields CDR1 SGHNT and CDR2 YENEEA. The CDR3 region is CASSLNTEAFF. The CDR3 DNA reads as TGTGCCAGCAGCCTCAACACTGAAGCTTTCTTT.

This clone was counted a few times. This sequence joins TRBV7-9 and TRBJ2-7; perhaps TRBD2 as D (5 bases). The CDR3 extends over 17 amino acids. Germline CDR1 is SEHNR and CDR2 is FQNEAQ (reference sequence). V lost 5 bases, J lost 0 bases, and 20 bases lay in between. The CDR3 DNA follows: TGTGCCAGCAGCCCCCCTTCTCAAGGACTCCGCTCCTACGAGCAGTACTTC. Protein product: CASSPPSQGLRSYEQYF.

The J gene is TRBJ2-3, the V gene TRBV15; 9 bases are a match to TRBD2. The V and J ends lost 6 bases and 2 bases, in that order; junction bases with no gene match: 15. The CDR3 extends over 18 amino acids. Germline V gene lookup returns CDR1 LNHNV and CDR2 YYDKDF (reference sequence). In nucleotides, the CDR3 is TGTGCCACCAGACCTCTGGGAGCGGGGGGTGGCATCACAGATACGCAGTATTTT. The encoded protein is CATRPLGAGGGITDTQYF. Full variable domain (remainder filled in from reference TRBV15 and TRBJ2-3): DAMVIQNPRYQVTQFGKPVTLSCSQTLNHNVMYWYQQKSSQAPKLLFHYYDKDFNNEADTPDNFQSRRPNTSFCFLDIRSPGLGDTAMYLCATRPLGAGGGITDTQYFGPGTRLTVL.

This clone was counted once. This chain's CDR3 is CAWALGQGDQPQHF. CDR3 coding DNA: TGTGCCTGGGCCCTTGGACAGGGAGATCAGCCCCAGCATTTT. The chain carries TRBV30 and TRBJ1-5, with TRBD1 identical over 8 bases. J gave up 5 bases and V 5 bases, and 8 bases lay outside the gene matches. This CDR3 is 14 amino acids long. Germline lookup yields CDR1 GTSNPN and CDR2 SVGIG (reference sequence).

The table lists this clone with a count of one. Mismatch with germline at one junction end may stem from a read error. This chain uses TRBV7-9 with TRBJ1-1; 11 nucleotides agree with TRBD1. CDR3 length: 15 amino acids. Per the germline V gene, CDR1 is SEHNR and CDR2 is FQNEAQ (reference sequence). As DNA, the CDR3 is TGTGCCGGCAGCCCGTGGACAGGGGGCAGTCCTGAAGCTTTCTTT. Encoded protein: CAGSPWTGGSPEAFF. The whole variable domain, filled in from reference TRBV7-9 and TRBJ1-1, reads DTGVSQNPRHKITKRGQNVTFRCDPISEHNRLYWYRQTLGQGPEFLTYFQNEAQLEKSRLLSDRFSAERPKGSFSTLEIQRTEQGDSAMYLCAGSPWTGGSPEAFFGQGTRLTVV.